These 32 T cell receptor beta chains were sequenced from one sample in a study of OX40 agonist ivuxolimab in advanced cancers. The table came from immunoSEQ multiplex PCR; TCRdb's copy has only in-frame clones and leaves some out. This table has 60,000 to 75,000 clones, 65% to 85% appearing once. The material was CD4+ or CD8+ T cells sorted from blood, obtained in a trial of the OX40 agonist ivuxolimab. The origin of the receptors is an adult with an advanced solid tumor such as melanoma, head and neck, liver or kidney cancer.

The genes are TRBV12-1 and TRBJ1-5; TRBD1 is the table's D call and was not checked against the DNA. TRBV12-1 is described as a pseudogene. This CDR3 contains 16 residues. The CDR3 loop is CASSPSGQLIDQPQHF. The DNA of the CDR3 is TGTGCCAGCAGCCCATCGGGACAACTCATCGATCAGCCCCAGCATTTT.

The V gene is TRBV19, the J gene TRBJ1-4; TRBD1 aligns across 7 bases. V shed 6 bases and J 3 bases; nucleotides not matched to a gene: 7. CDR3 length: 15 residues. Germline loops: CDR1 LNHDA, CDR2 SQIVND (reference sequence). DNA for the CDR3: TGTGCCAGTAGCCCCAGGGGGGGGGCTAATGAAAAACTGTTTTTT. Its translation: CASSPRGGANEKLFF.

The chain carries TRBV10-3 and TRBJ1-2, with 10 bases matching TRBD1. The CDR3 is made up of 13 amino acids. J was trimmed by 1 base and V by 10 bases; bases with no gene match: 3. Germline V lookup: CDR1 ENHRY, CDR2 SYGVKD. This CDR3 is CATGDRGNYGYTF. CDR3 coding DNA: TGTGCCACCGGGGACAGGGGTAACTATGGCTACACCTTC.

The genes are TRBV30 and TRBJ1-2; TRBD1 is a possible D gene (5 bases). V lost 1 base, J lost 0 bases, and 12 bases lay in between. CDR3 length equals 15 residues. CDR1 and CDR2 (germline): GTSNPN, SVGIG (reference sequence). CDR3 region: CAWSGTRGSNYGYTF. CDR3 coding DNA: TGTGCCTGGAGTGGGACAAGGGGATCTAACTATGGCTACACCTTC.

This chain links TRBV7-2 with TRBJ1-3; D call uncertain. The germline V gene has CDR1 SGHTA and CDR2 FQGNSA. V was trimmed by 5 bases and J by 1 base, leaving 12 bases between them. The CDR3 is made up of 15 amino acids. CDR3 loop: CASSPRGTSGNTIYF. The CDR3, as DNA: TGTGCCAGCAGCCCCCGGGGTACTTCTGGAAACACCATATATTTT.

V usage is TRBV5-4 and J usage is TRBJ2-1; D may be TRBD1 (6 bases). The CDR3 length is 13 residues. The ends were cut back, 5 bases at V and 7 bases at J, with 13 bases in the middle. CDR1 SGHNT and CDR2 YYREEE come from the germline V gene (reference sequence). The DNA of the CDR3 is TGTGCCAGCAGACCGGAAGACAGGAATGAGCAGTTCTTC. Its translation: CASRPEDRNEQFF.

V usage is TRBV9 and J usage is TRBJ2-7; 7 positions agree with TRBD1. The CDR3 totals 14 residues. The germline V gene encodes CDR1 SGDLS and CDR2 YYNGEE. V lost 3 bases and J lost 6; bases outside the gene matches: 9. CDR3 loop: CASSATGSLTEQYF. CDR3 in DNA: TGTGCCAGCAGCGCGACAGGGTCCCTCACCGAGCAGTACTTC.

This chain connects TRBV5-6 to TRBJ2-6, with D hard to call. The V end lost 4 bases, the J end lost 2 bases, and 13 bases lay between the germline ends. The germline gives CDR1 SGHDT, CDR2 YYEEEE. The CDR3 contains 16 residues. The CDR3, as DNA: TGTGCCAGCAGCCCCGTCAGTGTTGCTGGGGCCAACGTCCTGACTTTC. This gives the protein CASSPVSVAGANVLTF.

This clone has a handful of counts. The genes are TRBV5-1 and TRBJ1-1; TRBD1 might be the D (6 bases). Trimming cost V 10 bases and J 4 bases, with 11 bases left between them. Looked up from germline, CDR1 is SGHRS and CDR2 is YFSETQ. The CDR3 spans 11 residues. Here the CDR3 DNA reads TGCGCCTCCGCGGGGGCCACTGAAGCTTTCTTT. It specifies CASAGATEAFF.

This clone was observed a single time. Germline and junction disagree at one end, which may indicate a read error. The chain links TRBV7-7 to TRBJ2-1; TRBD1 might be the D (6 bases). Germline V lookup: CDR1 SSHAT, CDR2 FNYEAQ (reference sequence). CDR3 length: 15 residues. The CDR3 nucleotides are TGTGCTAGCAGCTTAGTCTCAGGGGCCTACAATGAGCAGTTCTTC. Protein: CASSLVSGAYNEQFF.

V usage is TRBV28 and J usage is TRBJ1-1; D is ambiguous. V lost 6 bases to trimming and J lost 1 base, with 12 bases between them. CDR3 length: 14 residues. Germline CDR1 is MDHEN and CDR2 is SYDVKM. Here the CDR3 DNA reads TGTGCCAGCAGCCTAGGGCGTGGGAACACTGAAGCTTTCTTT. Translated, it gives CASSLGRGNTEAFF.

V gene TRBV18 combines with J gene TRBJ2-7; D possibly corresponds to TRBD1 (6 bases). The CDR3 spans 15 residues. The V gene's germline CDR1 is KGHSH and CDR2 LQKENI. V was shortened by 1 base and J by 6 bases, with 16 bases between the two germline ends. CDR3 coding DNA: TGTGCCAGCTCACCACGTCGGGACAAAAGCGCCGAGCAGTACTTC. Its translation: CASSPRRDKSAEQYF.

This clone was picked up a small number of times. The V gene is TRBV6-1, the J gene TRBJ1-5, with 9 bases aligning to TRBD1. Germline CDR1 reads MNHNS; CDR2 reads SASEGT. V was clipped by 6 bases and J by 6 bases; unmatched bases: 9. The CDR3 is 15 residues long. As DNA, the CDR3 is TGTGCCAGCAGGGGACAGGGCAGGAATCGTCAGCCCCAGCATTTT. Protein product: CASRGQGRNRQPQHF.

The genes are TRBV5-4 and TRBJ2-1, with 9 bases fitting TRBD1. Per the germline V gene, CDR1 is SGHNT and CDR2 is YYREEE (reference sequence). This CDR3 is built from 16 residues. Trimming cost V 2 bases and J 5 bases; bases outside gene matches: 8. In nucleotides, the CDR3 is TGTGCCAGCAGCTTAGAGGGACAGGGTAAGCACAATGAGCAGTTCTTC. Its protein is CASSLEGQGKHNEQFF.

The sample holds a few counts of this clone. Within the sample, other DNA sequences also encode this same CDR3. The genes are TRBV9 and TRBJ1-5; a possible D gene is TRBD1 (5 bases). The ends were cut back, 0 bases at V and 7 bases at J, with 11 bases in the middle. Germline CDR1 and CDR2: SGDLS and YYNGEE. This CDR3 is built from 14 residues. The CDR3 loop reads CASSVDGAGQPQHF. Here the CDR3 DNA reads TGTGCCAGCAGCGTAGACGGGGCAGGGCAGCCCCAGCATTTT.

V is TRBV2 and J is TRBJ2-2; TRBD2 might be the D (6 bases). The ends were cut back, 4 bases at V and 7 bases at J, with 10 bases in the middle. The CDR3 length is 13 residues. Germline V gene data show CDR1 as SNHLY and CDR2 as FYNNEI. The DNA for the CDR3 is TGTGCCAGCAGTGCGGAGGGGTACGGGGAGCTGTTTTTT. Translated, it gives CASSAEGYGELFF.

The V call is TRBV19, the J call TRBJ1-2, with 9 bases matching TRBD1. The CDR3 spans 14 residues. Germline trimming cut 5 bases from V and 2 bases from J; bases unmatched to any gene: 3. Germline V CDR1 and CDR2: LNHDA, SQIVND (reference sequence). DNA of the CDR3: TGTGCCAGTAGTCCTGGACAGGGGAACTATGGCTACACCTTC. Translated: CASSPGQGNYGYTF.

This clone has only a few counts. V usage is TRBV2 and J usage is TRBJ2-2, with 12 nucleotides matching TRBD2. The CDR3 contains 14 residues. In germline, CDR1 is SNHLY, CDR2 FYNNEI. The V gene end was trimmed by 11 bases and the J gene end by 6 bases; junction bases not matched to a gene: 7. In DNA form, the CDR3 reads TGTGCCGGACGCTCTAGCGGGGGGGCCGGGGAGCTGTTTTTT. Its translation is CAGRSSGGAGELFF.

The chain combines TRBV11-2 with TRBJ2-3, with TRBD1 matching over 9 bases. CDR1 SGHAT and CDR2 FQNNGV come from the germline V gene. V lost 10 bases to trimming and J lost 5 bases; unmatched junction nucleotides: 7. This CDR3 is 13 amino acids long. CDR3 sequence reads: CATKQGAGDTQYF. The CDR3 DNA follows: TGTGCCACCAAACAGGGGGCGGGAGATACGCAGTATTTT.

This chain connects TRBV7-2 to TRBJ2-7; D gene ambiguous. Germline assignment: CDR1 SGHTA and CDR2 FQGNSA. This CDR3 is built from 15 residues. V was shortened by 1 base and J by 0 bases, with 10 bases between the two germline ends. For the CDR3, the DNA is TGTGCCAGCAGCTTAGGTGGACCACCCTCCTACGAGCAGTACTTC. Its translation: CASSLGGPPSYEQYF.

The chain has TRBV29-1 and TRBJ2-3; 8 bases map to TRBD2. The junction had 6 bases not matched to a gene; V was cut back by 4 bases and J by 3 bases. Germline V gene sequence: CDR1 SQVTM, CDR2 ANQGSEA. The CDR3 sequence is 14 residues long. The CDR3 nucleotides are TGCAGCGTTGGGGGCGGGGGGACTACAGATACGCAGTATTTT. Translation gives CSVGGGGTTDTQYF.

The V and J genes are TRBV30 and TRBJ1-1; D is unclear. The CDR3 is 12 amino acids. The V gene lost 3 bases and the J gene lost 4 bases, with 9 bases spanning the gap. From germline, CDR1 is GTSNPN and CDR2 SVGIG (reference sequence). The CDR3 sequence: CAWRWGGTEAFF. The CDR3 coding sequence is TGTGCCTGGAGATGGGGAGGCACTGAAGCTTTCTTT.

CDR3: CASSDSGLSNTEAFF. The CDR3 DNA follows: TGTGCCAGCAGTGACTCAGGACTCTCGAACACTGAAGCTTTCTTT. The chain carries TRBV6-4 and TRBJ1-1; unclear D gene. V was cut by 0 bases and J by 1 base, with 9 bases left in between. In germline, CDR1 is MRHNA, CDR2 SNTAGT. The CDR3 spans 15 residues.

This clone was seen a few times. This chain links TRBV7-2 with TRBJ1-1; D uncertain. CDR3 length equals 12 residues. Trimming pared 5 bases from V and 7 bases from J, leaving 11 bases between. In germline, CDR1 is SGHTA, CDR2 FQGNSA. The CDR3 DNA sequence: TGTGCCAGCAGCCCGACAAGACTTGAAGCTTTCTTT. This gives the protein CASSPTRLEAFF.

The CDR3 nucleotides read TGTGCCAGCTCACCAGGGAACTATATGGGCTACACCTTC. Encoded protein: CASSPGNYMGYTF. The rearrangement uses TRBV18 and TRBJ1-2; no reliable D call. V was cut by 2 bases and J by 8 bases, with 12 bases left in between. Germline values: CDR1 KGHSH, CDR2 LQKENI. This CDR3 contains 13 residues.

The CDR3 DNA reads TGTGCCAGCAGCTACCACACTGAAGCTTTCTTT. Translating gives CASSYHTEAFF. This chain connects TRBV7-2 to TRBJ1-1, with D uncertain. V shed 4 bases and J shed 3 bases, with 3 bases lying between them. The CDR3 has 11 residues. Looked up from germline, CDR1 is SGHTA and CDR2 is FQGNSA.

The chain links TRBV4-1 to TRBJ1-1, with TRBD1 identical over 7 bases. The germline V gene has CDR1 MGHRA and CDR2 YSYEKL. V was clipped by 3 bases and J by 4 bases; unmatched bases: 8. CDR3 length equals 15 residues. The CDR3 nucleotides read TGCGCCAGCAGCCACGGACAGGCGTTCGGCACTGAAGCTTTCTTT. Protein: CASSHGQAFGTEAFF.

By its share, this clone is medium-sized. This rearrangement joins TRBV30 to TRBJ1-6; 8 nucleotides line up with TRBD1. After removal of 2 bases from V and 8 bases from J, the junction contained 11 bases not matched to a gene. There are 16 residues in the CDR3. Germline CDR1 is GTSNPN and CDR2 is SVGIG (reference sequence). The CDR3 loop is CAWSILSGQAYSPLHF. The CDR3, as DNA: TGTGCCTGGAGTATTTTGTCGGGACAGGCATATTCACCCCTCCACTTT.

The rearrangement joins TRBV28 to TRBJ2-7; possibly TRBD2 for D (5 bases). CDR3 length: 16 residues. The V end lost 4 bases, the J end lost 7 bases, and 23 bases lay between the germline ends. Looked up from germline, CDR1 is MDHEN and CDR2 is SYDVKM. CDR3 in amino acids: CASSSPGTAASGEQYF. CDR3 DNA sequence: TGTGCCAGCAGTTCCCCGGGCACAGCGGCCTCCGGGGAGCAGTACTTC.

V is TRBV19 and J is TRBJ1-5; a weak D match, TRBD1 (5 bases). V lost 5 bases and J 3 bases, leaving 14 bases between the germline ends. Looked up from germline, CDR1 is LNHDA and CDR2 is SQIVND (reference sequence). The CDR3 is made up of 15 amino acids. CDR3 amino acids: CASSPERGINQPQHF. For the CDR3, the DNA is TGTGCCAGTAGTCCCGAGAGGGGAATCAATCAGCCCCAGCATTTT.

This chain connects TRBV30 to TRBJ2-5, with D perhaps matching TRBD1 (5 bases). Germline CDR1 GTSNPN, CDR2 SVGIG (reference sequence). V was clipped by 4 bases and J by 0 bases, with 6 bases between them. The CDR3 has 12 residues. CDR3 amino acids: CAWKQDQETQYF. As DNA, the CDR3 is TGTGCCTGGAAACAGGACCAAGAGACCCAGTACTTC. Based on the CDR3 plus reference TRBV30 and TRBJ2-5, the full variable domain is SQTIHQWPATLVQPVGSPLSLECTVEGTSNPNLYWYRQAAGRGLQLLFYSVGIGQISSEVPQNLSASRPQDRQFILSSKKLLLSDSGFYLCAWKQDQETQYFGPGTRLLVL.

The chain combines TRBV30 with TRBJ1-2; D possibly corresponds to TRBD1 (6 bases). Germline lookup yields CDR1 GTSNPN and CDR2 SVGIG (reference sequence). V was clipped by 5 bases and J by 2 bases, with 12 bases between them. The length of the CDR3 is 13 residues. The CDR3 sequence: CAWGPGQNYGYTF. In DNA, the CDR3 is TGTGCCTGGGGCCCAGGACAGAACTATGGCTACACCTTC.